This record looks at one T cell receptor (beta chain) sequence and its context. Its antigen is still unknown. The same CDR3 also results from other DNA sequences found in this sample. This specimen belongs to a study of Ad26.COV2.S vaccination and SARS-CoV-2 variants. There are 15 residues in the CDR3. From germline, CDR1 is LGHNA and CDR2 YSLEER. The V segment lost 4 bases and the J segment 0 bases; nucleotides outside the gene matches: 4. The table came from immunoSEQ multiplex PCR; TCRdb's copy has only in-frame clones and leaves some out. The data contain around 300,000 clones, about 88% of them singletons. Study findings and constraints: Similar non-spike TCR breadth was seen in vaccine and placebo recipients.

Stated treatment: around 19 received Ad26.COV2.S at low or high dose, single or two shots; about 5 received placebo; per-sample allocation not given. The samples were gathered on day 63 after the first injection of vaccine or placebo. Sequenced here: peripheral blood, sampled in a trial of Ad26.COV2.S vaccine versus placebo. The TCR sequence derives from a person aged 18-60 years who received the Ad26.COV2.S COVID-19 vaccine or a placebo. V is TRBV4-3 and J is TRBJ2-7; 9 bases match TRBD1. CDR3 region: CASSPGQGSSYEQYF. The CDR3 bases are TGCGCCAGCAGCCCTGGACAGGGGAGCTCCTACGAGCAGTACTTC.